This TCR beta chain was identified in a study of cytomegalovirus exposure and HLA in healthy donors (dated by TCRdb to the late 2010s). Describing the broader study: An earlier analysis of several hundred of the donors reported 250 to 300 Gb of sequence data and 100 million to 130 million unique TCR beta sequences from some 180 million T cells. An early release that covered some 630 HLA-typed donors contained approximately 300 gigabases of sequencing data and tens of millions of unique TCR sequences. The later analysis used no new phenotypic data to find candidate immune exposures, relying instead on TCR beta sequences and their occurrence across donors. The T cell repertoires of under 700 subjects were profiled by immunosequencing and related to cytomegalovirus serostatus. A handful of DR-DQ haplotypes were handled as single units for association and clustering because linkage in the cohort was strong. Of the roughly 400 genotyped donors, 65% to 90% fell in the genetic ancestry cluster associated with self-reported Caucasian donors. A later analysis re-analyzed previously published TCR beta repertoires from approximately 700 donors and added high-resolution HLA genotyping to study TCR occurrence patterns. Typing coverage differed by locus: A, B, C, DRB1 and DQB1 were typed in roughly 620-630 donors, DQA1 in 500 to 550, DPA1 in 600 to 610, and DPB1 in 450 to 480. A later genetic analysis used genome-wide SNP genotypes for about 60% of the roughly 700 donors, treating that subset as a discovery cohort. The study combined high-throughput TCR immunosequencing, statistical association of individual TCRs with disease status, and machine learning to predict cytomegalovirus infection status. The study aimed to test whether cataloging public T cell receptors could reveal signatures of past pathogen exposure. Every discovery cohort repertoire had been produced on one sequencing platform. Along with the approximately 650-subject first cohort, a separate validation cohort of over a hundred different subjects was used. On average, around 240,000 unique TCR beta nucleotide sequences were sequenced per donor among about 400 genotyped donors of the cohort, with roughly 19% of those sequences being non-productive. In an earlier analysis of roughly 580 of the donors, high-throughput TCR beta sequencing was used to judge whether each TCR beta V gene segment behaved as functional or pseudogenic. Both class I and class II loci were covered by HLA typing, at four-digit resolution. Donor age, sex, ethnicity and CMV serostatus were collected together with the repertoire data.

The paper as a whole reports these results and caveats: An association between a missense DCLRE1C variant and V-gene and J-gene trimming of TCR beta chains was found in a later genetic analysis and replicated in an independent cohort. A later analysis reported that several top co-occurrence clusters appeared linked to parvovirus B19, influenza, CMV and Epstein-Barr virus. In a later analysis, the rate of TCR association differed among HLA loci, with DRB1 alleles having the most associated TCRs and HLA-C alleles having the fewest. In a later analysis, HLA-associated TCR beta chains showed more clonal expansion and lower generation probabilities than non-associated chains that were equally common. While some public TCRs were present in many individuals, most TCR sequences turned up only very rarely across donors. According to the authors, the approach could potentially be generalized to other disease states and immunological phenotypes. An earlier analysis of around 540 of the donors showed that most TCR beta V segments appeared in productive rearrangements either about 87% or about 30% of the time, which broadly matched IMGT annotations. Over 15 rarely observed V segments, including chromosome 9 orphons, were excluded from the earlier analysis of about 610 of the donors because counts were too low. The 87-base-pair reads could not distinguish some IMGT-functional V segments, including TRBV6-2 and TRBV6-3, so those segments were excluded. Three of the identified cytomegalovirus-associated TCR beta chains were confirmed in vitro to be specific for cytomegalovirus antigens. A cluster of highly shared sequence variants was judged likely to represent a technical artifact of the sequencing pipeline. CMV serostatus was the only immune exposure information available for the cohort. Linkage disequilibrium might explain the correlated functional status among segregating V segments, but an unknown experimental factor could not be excluded. According to a later analysis, most CMV-associated TCR beta chains appeared to be HLA-restricted, and the HLA associations seemed to be driven largely by CMV exposure. A further reported finding was that TCR beta sequences accurately predicted the HLA-A and HLA-B alleles for most subjects in the first cohort. In both the original and validation cohorts, the classifier was reported to diagnose cytomegalovirus status with high specificity and sensitivity. A later genetic analysis reported fewer N-insertions in productive TCRs among donors in an Asian-associated ancestry cluster than the roughly 650-donor mean. Sequencing depth was assumed to be roughly uniform across donors in the presence/absence analyses, though that assumption may not hold. The study gave a list of over 150 TCR beta chains associated with cytomegalovirus. When HLA alleles, especially DR and DQ, strongly co-occurred, attributing TCR associations to individual alleles was difficult. In this cohort, only TCR beta chains were sequenced, and detectable features were limited by the absence of alpha or paired-chain data. At a false discovery rate of 0.05, a later analysis linked approximately 18,000 TCR beta sequences to specific HLA alleles. Because HLA typing was missing for some donors at each locus, association tests included only the typed subset.

As for this clone: This clone's antigen is unknown. No much larger clone exists at a distance of one base, and base qualities are not known.

Taken from the germline V gene (reference sequence), the CDR1 and CDR2 loops are SEHNR and FQNEAQ. CDR3 length: 15 amino acids, cysteine to phenylalanine. CDR3 DNA only is kept here, 45 bases in frame from base 1. Relative to germline, V is 3 bases shorter and J is 8 bases shorter, with 19 bases between their ends. Libraries were made using the immunoSEQ multiplex PCR assay. A mixture of 60 forward primers for TCR Vbeta segments and 13 reverse primers for TCR Jbeta segments was used in the multiplex PCR. The CDR3 region of rearranged TCR beta genes was amplified from genomic DNA by a multiplex PCR assay. Amplified TCR beta libraries were sequenced as 87-base-pair reads on the Illumina HiSeq System. The authors' analysis ran thus. Across the 600 to 700 repertoires, a later analysis counted around 80 million unique TCR beta chains, around 10 million of which were shared by at least two donors. Raw reads were error-corrected and collapsed into unique sequences with a nearest-neighbor algorithm that merged closely related sequences to remove PCR and sequencing errors. CDR3 sequences were aligned to IMGT reference sequences to assign V, D and J gene segments. For a sequence to be retained, a match of at least six nucleotides to both a V gene segment and a J gene segment was required. Rearrangements were called productive when the CDR3 lacked stop codons and stayed in frame with V and J; all others were non-productive. Following IMGT convention, CDR3 was defined as the stretch from the second conserved V-encoded cysteine up to the conserved J-encoded phenylalanine. Sequences without an unambiguous match to a single V gene segment were excluded from the earlier analysis of approximately 560 of the donors. In an earlier analysis of 587 of the donors, a V segment was called functional when productive rearrangements were above 56.7%, and segregating when the standard deviation between donors exceeded 5%. A statistical classification framework was developed to diagnose cytomegalovirus status using the catalog of TCR beta chain sequences. V and J gene assignment, in a later analysis, came from comparing TCR nucleotide sequences with IMGT/GENE-DB human TR gene sequences. Using the TCRdist pipeline, a later analysis assigned CDR3 sequences along with most-parsimonious VDJ recombination scenarios. A later analysis defined each TCR beta chain by its CDR3 amino acid sequence plus V-gene family, and excluded reads lacking a unique V-gene family. To address suspected cross-contamination and a sequencing artifact, a later analysis removed a few hundred highly shared, low-generation-probability nucleotide sequences. For each public chain, a later analysis derived a clonal expansion index from normalized ranks of inferred template counts within each repertoire. In a later analysis, generation probabilities were computed using a VDJ recombination model fitted to out-of-frame rearrangements, and the results were checked against IGoR. A later analysis scored TCR-TCR, TCR-HLA and TCR-CMV co-occurrence with hypergeometric tests, applying a repertoire-size bias correction to TCR pairs. In a later analysis, false discovery rates were estimated by permuting HLA or CMV assignments 20 times. In a later analysis, co-occurring TCRs were grouped with DBSCAN, and TCRdist sequence similarity was added when clustering was performed within HLA-allele-positive subsets. Repertoires with fewer than 30,000 or more than 120,000 public chains, plus five repertoires with anomalous nucleotide sharing, were excluded from co-occurrence clustering. In its TCRdb copy, this immuneACCESS table keeps in-frame sequences only and misses some clones. Where compared with another copy, unresolved V genes explain less than half of these, and the others have no known cause. V and J calls and clone size follow that table, whereas D and trimming were derived from the DNA. For this sample there are around 180,000 clones; roughly 77% appear just once. Roughly 1.6% of the sample goes to the ten largest clones.

In total, 500 to 700 healthy bone marrow donors made up the cohort. At the time of sampling, all cohort members were nominally healthy, though unrecorded immune exposures were likely present. The donor was CMV seronegative and belonged to the group of roughly 330 seronegative cohort members. A peripheral blood sample was provided by each donor, and peripheral blood mononuclear cells were used for TCR beta sequencing. Genomic DNA extraction from the blood cell samples was performed with the Qiagen DNeasy Blood Extraction Kit. Sequencing input: PBMCs. Rearrangement joined TRBV7-9 to TRBJ1-2; 6 matching bases give a weak D call of TRBD1. The sequence came from a woman aged 45-65 years in good health and CMV-seronegative. Here is the DNA: TGTGCCAGCAGCTTTGGATGGACAGTCTCGGGAGGCTACACCTTC. This sequence encodes CASSFGWTVSGGYTF.